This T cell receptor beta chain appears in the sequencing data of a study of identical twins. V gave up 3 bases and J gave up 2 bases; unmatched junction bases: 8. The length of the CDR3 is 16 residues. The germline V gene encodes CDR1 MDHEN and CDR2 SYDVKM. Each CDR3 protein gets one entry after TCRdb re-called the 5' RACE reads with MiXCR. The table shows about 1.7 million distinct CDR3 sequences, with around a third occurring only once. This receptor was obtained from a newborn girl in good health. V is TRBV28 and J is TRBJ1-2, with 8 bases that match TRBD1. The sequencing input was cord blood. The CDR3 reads CASSFPHRGENYGYTF. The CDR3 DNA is TGTGCCAGCAGTTTCCCCCACAGGGGGGAGAACTATGGCTACACCTTC.